The 28 T cell receptor beta chains below come from one sample, sequenced in a study of PD-L1 blockade in urothelial cancer. Time point reported: peripheral blood 6 weeks after treatment start. Assay: immunoSEQ multiplex PCR; the TCRdb copy retains only in-frame clones and omits some. This table has 35,000 or so clones, 84% appearing once. The sequences come from PBMCs, collected around atezolizumab (anti-PD-L1) treatment. The receptor set was obtained from a middle-aged man with urothelial cancer.

This chain joins TRBV10-3 and TRBJ2-1; 8 bases are a match to TRBD2. Germline CDR1 reads ENHRY; CDR2 reads SYGVKD. The CDR3 is 16 residues long. V shed 4 bases and J 7 bases; nucleotides not matched to a gene: 12. CDR3 in amino acids: CAISVLLGSGTNEQFF. The CDR3 DNA sequence: TGTGCCATCAGTGTACTCTTGGGTAGCGGGACGAATGAGCAGTTCTTC.

V and J are TRBV7-8 and TRBJ1-1; D unclear. CDR1 and CDR2 from the germline V gene are SGHVS and FQNEAQ. V lost 1 base to trimming and J lost 4 bases, with 7 bases between them. The CDR3 covers 13 residues. In DNA form, the CDR3 reads TGTGCCAGCAGCTTAGAGGCGGGCACTGAAGCTTTCTTT. Protein sequence: CASSLEAGTEAFF.

The chain has TRBV28 and TRBJ1-1; perhaps TRBD1 as D (5 bases). Trimming removed 5 bases from V and 1 base from J, with 14 bases in between. The CDR3 consists of 15 residues. Germline assignment: CDR1 MDHEN and CDR2 SYDVKM. The DNA of the CDR3 is TGTGCCAGCAGTCCCGCAGGGTCGCCGAACACTGAAGCTTTCTTT. Translating it yields CASSPAGSPNTEAFF.

The rearrangement joins TRBV5-1 to TRBJ2-3, with TRBD2 identical over 10 bases. Germline CDR1 reads SGHRS; CDR2 reads YFSETQ. V shed 3 bases and J 0 bases; nucleotides not matched to a gene: 7. CDR3 length equals 17 residues. The DNA for the CDR3 is TGCGCCAGCAGCTCGGGACTAGCGTTTACTAGCACAGATACGCAGTATTTT. This translates into CASSSGLAFTSTDTQYF.

This sequence joins TRBV30 and TRBJ2-2, with TRBD2 matching over 7 bases. The V gene end was trimmed by 0 bases and the J gene end by 0 bases; junction bases not matched to a gene: 4. CDR1 is GTSNPN and CDR2 is SVGIG in the germline V gene (reference sequence). CDR3 size: 16 residues. CDR3: CAWSVPGGANTGELFF. Here the CDR3 DNA reads TGTGCCTGGAGTGTACCGGGGGGTGCGAACACCGGGGAGCTGTTTTTT.

This sequence joins TRBV13 and TRBJ2-2; the D gene is possibly TRBD1 (6 bases). The CDR3 is made up of 14 amino acids. The germline gives CDR1 PRHDT, CDR2 FYEKMQ (reference sequence). V lost 8 bases and J 8 bases, leaving 18 bases between the germline ends. The CDR3 sequence: CASSRGTNEGELFF. The CDR3 coding sequence is TGTGCCAGCTCCCGAGGGACAAATGAAGGGGAGCTGTTTTTT. The full variable domain, completed using reference TRBV13 and TRBJ2-2, is AAGVIQSPRHLIKEKRETATLKCYPIPRHDTVYWYQQGPGQDPQFLISFYEKMQSDKGSIPDRFSAQQFSDYHSELNMSSLELGDSALYFCASSRGTNEGELFFGEGSRLTVL.

In its sample, this clone ranks as medium-sized. This sequence joins TRBV6-1 and TRBJ1-1; D might be TRBD1 (5 bases). This CDR3 is built from 15 residues. V lost 1 base, J lost 1 base, and 10 bases lay in between. CDR1 MNHNS and CDR2 SASEGT come from the germline V gene. The CDR3 DNA sequence: TGTGCCAGCAGTGAAGATGCGGGGACGAACACTGAAGCTTTCTTT. This encodes CASSEDAGTNTEAFF.

CDR3 bases: TGTGCCAGCAGTTTGCCGTGGGACAGTATTAACACTGAAGCTTTCTTT. Its translation is CASSLPWDSINTEAFF. The rearrangement uses TRBV28 and TRBJ1-1, with 7 positions matching TRBD1. V was pared by 3 bases and J by 2 bases, with 9 bases of the junction left unmatched. Germline V gene lookup returns CDR1 MDHEN and CDR2 SYDVKM. The CDR3 runs 16 residues.

The chain links TRBV9 to TRBJ2-2; 7 bases fit TRBD2. This CDR3 spans 14 amino acids. Germline V gene sequence: CDR1 SGDLS, CDR2 YYNGEE. The ends lost 5 bases at V and 2 bases at J; junction bases unmatched: 3. CDR3 protein: CASRSSGNTGELFF. CDR3 DNA: TGTGCCAGCAGGTCTAGCGGCAACACCGGGGAGCTGTTTTTT.

The chain carries TRBV28 and TRBJ2-1; possible D gene TRBD1, 5 bases. The CDR3 has 11 residues. Trimming removed 7 bases from V and 5 bases from J, with 6 bases in between. CDR1 and CDR2 from the germline V gene are MDHEN and SYDVKM. CDR3 in amino acids: CASKGDNEQFF. The CDR3, as DNA: TGTGCCAGCAAAGGGGACAATGAGCAGTTCTTC.

V usage is TRBV7-8 and J usage is TRBJ2-7; tentative D call: TRBD1 (5 bases). V lost 8 bases to trimming and J lost 7 bases, with 12 bases between them. This CDR3 has 11 residues. Looked up from germline, CDR1 is SGHVS and CDR2 is FQNEAQ. DNA of the CDR3: TGTGCCAGCGGTGCGGACAAAGAGCAGTACTTC. This codes for CASGADKEQYF.

This clone was detected a few times. V and J are TRBV6-6 and TRBJ1-1; no firm D call. CDR1 is MNHNY and CDR2 is SVGAGI in the germline V gene (reference sequence). The CDR3 is made up of 15 amino acids. With 6 bases removed from V and 1 base from J, the gap between germline ends came to 15 bases. CDR3 in amino acids: CASSLAGSTNTEAFF. The CDR3 nucleotides read TGTGCCAGCAGCCTAGCGGGATCAACGAACACTGAAGCTTTCTTT.

V usage is TRBV18 and J usage is TRBJ2-4; D may be TRBD2 (6 bases). CDR1 is KGHSH and CDR2 is LQKENI in the germline V gene. The CDR3 loop spans 14 amino acids. V was shortened by 4 bases and J by 7 bases, with 14 bases between the two germline ends. In nucleotides, the CDR3 is TGTGCCAGCTCACTTAGCCGGAGGGGTAACATTCAGTACTTC. Its translation: CASSLSRRGNIQYF.

The CDR3 DNA reads as TGTGCCAGCAGCGGAGGGACTAGCGGGAGGATAGGCGGGGAGCTGTTTTTT. Protein product: CASSGGTSGRIGGELFF. V usage is TRBV9 and J usage is TRBJ2-2; TRBD2 matches 15 bases. The CDR3 runs to 17 residues. Germline V gives CDR1 SGDLS, CDR2 YYNGEE. V gave up 3 bases and J gave up 7 bases; unmatched junction bases: 7.

The genes are TRBV7-3 and TRBJ2-5; a weak D match, TRBD2 (7 bases). Germline V gene sequence: CDR1 SGHTA, CDR2 FQGTGA. Trimming removed 3 bases from V and 2 bases from J, with 16 bases in between. There are 16 residues in the CDR3. The CDR3 DNA sequence: TGTGCCAGCAGCTTGAGCGCGGGGGCGGATCAAGAGACCCAGTACTTC. Its protein product is CASSLSAGADQETQYF.

The CDR3 is CASTDTSPRTGNTIYF. The CDR3 DNA sequence: TGTGCCAGCACCGACACTTCTCCGAGAACTGGAAACACCATATATTTT. The chain has TRBV2 and TRBJ1-3; D unresolved. CDR3 length equals 16 residues. With 7 bases removed from V and 2 bases from J, the gap between germline ends came to 18 bases. In germline, CDR1 is SNHLY, CDR2 FYNNEI. Drawing the rest from reference TRBV2 and TRBJ1-3, the complete variable domain is EPEVTQTPSHQVTQMGQEVILRCVPISNHLYFYWYRQILGQKVEFLVSFYNNEISEKSEIFDDQFSVERPDGSNFTLKIRSTKLEDSAMYFCASTDTSPRTGNTIYFGEGSWLTVV.

V and J are TRBV6-5 and TRBJ1-2; 7 bases agree with TRBD1. The CDR3 totals 14 residues. The V gene end was trimmed by 3 bases and the J gene end by 7 bases; junction bases not matched to a gene: 8. From germline, CDR1 is MNHEY and CDR2 SVGAGI. CDR3 sequence (DNA): TGTGCCAGCAGTTATTACAGGGGATCCGGTGGCTACACCTTC. Protein product: CASSYYRGSGGYTF.

The rearrangement links TRBV28 to TRBJ2-1; 11 bases are a match to TRBD2. The junction had 6 bases not matched to a gene; V was cut back by 8 bases and J by 6 bases. The CDR3 has 14 amino acids. Germline values: CDR1 MDHEN, CDR2 SYDVKM. CDR3 sequence (DNA): TGTGCCAGCCTGACCACTAGCGGGAGCAATGAGCAGTTCTTC. Encoded protein: CASLTTSGSNEQFF.

This sequence joins TRBV11-2 and TRBJ1-5, with D maybe TRBD1 (5 bases). CDR3 length: 15 amino acids. Germline V CDR1 and CDR2: SGHAT, FQNNGV. V dropped 1 base and J dropped 3 bases, with 10 bases sitting between them. The CDR3 region has the DNA TGTGCCAGCAGCTTAGGAGACAGAGCCAATCAGCCCCAGCATTTT. Residues: CASSLGDRANQPQHF.

This chain connects TRBV7-2 to TRBJ2-3; the match to TRBD2 covers 10 bases. Germline-derived CDR1 and CDR2 are SGHTA and FQGNSA. V dropped 3 bases and J dropped 3; count of bases not matched to a gene: 9. The CDR3 totals 17 residues. CDR3 in amino acids: CASSLKWGSGRTDTQYF. The CDR3 coding sequence is TGTGCCAGCAGCTTGAAGTGGGGTAGCGGGAGGACAGATACGCAGTATTTT.

The CDR3 DNA reads TGCAGTATCAGGGGGGACACTGAAGCTTTCTTT. This codes for CSIRGDTEAFF. The V and J genes are TRBV20-1 and TRBJ1-1; 7 nucleotides agree with TRBD1. CDR3 size: 11 residues. CDR1 and CDR2 from the germline V gene are DFQATT and SNEGSKA (reference sequence). The trim removed 8 bases at V and 3 bases at J, leaving 3 bases unmatched.

The rearrangement joins TRBV5-4 to TRBJ2-7; 9 bases match TRBD1. From germline, CDR1 is SGHNT and CDR2 YYREEE (reference sequence). The trim removed 2 bases at V and 5 bases at J, leaving 5 bases unmatched. The CDR3 is 14 residues long. CDR3 loop: CASSFDRGENEQYF. The CDR3 coding sequence is TGTGCCAGCAGCTTCGACAGGGGGGAGAACGAGCAGTACTTC.

This chain links TRBV7-2 with TRBJ2-1, with 9 positions matching TRBD1. CDR1 SGHTA and CDR2 FQGNSA come from the germline V gene. The CDR3 extends over 16 amino acids. V was pared by 3 bases and J by 3 bases, with 6 bases of the junction left unmatched. CDR3 sequence (DNA): TGTGCCAGCAGCTTCCGGGGGACAGGGTACTACAATGAGCAGTTCTTC. Translation gives CASSFRGTGYYNEQFF.

This clone was seen just once. The CDR3 here is CAWSGQVGQETQYF. CDR3 sequence (DNA): TGTGCCTGGAGTGGCCAAGTGGGCCAGGAGACCCAGTACTTC. This sequence joins TRBV30 and TRBJ2-5; D not resolved. CDR3 size: 14 residues. The germline V gene has CDR1 GTSNPN and CDR2 SVGIG (reference sequence). The V end was cut by 1 base, the J end by 5 bases, with 14 bases between.

The chain combines TRBV18 with TRBJ2-5; unclear D gene. V shed 3 bases and J shed 2 bases, with 10 bases lying between them. The CDR3 is made up of 14 amino acids. Germline lookup yields CDR1 KGHSH and CDR2 LQKENI. CDR3 in amino acids: CASSPRQIQETQYF. The CDR3 region has the DNA TGTGCCAGCTCACCCAGACAAATTCAAGAGACCCAGTACTTC.

The V gene is TRBV13, the J gene TRBJ1-5; 10 bases match TRBD1. Germline V gene data show CDR1 as PRHDT and CDR2 as FYEKMQ (reference sequence). The V and J ends lost 5 bases and 2 bases, in that order; junction bases with no gene match: 9. The CDR3 spans 17 residues. CDR3 DNA sequence: TGTGCCAGCAGCCTAATGACCGGGACAGGGGGCAATCAGCCCCAGCATTTT. Protein: CASSLMTGTGGNQPQHF.

V usage is TRBV2 and J usage is TRBJ2-1; 11 nucleotides agree with TRBD2. The CDR3 sequence is 15 residues long. J lost 9 bases, V lost 7 bases, and 11 bases had no gene match. Germline V gene data show CDR1 as SNHLY and CDR2 as FYNNEI. CDR3 DNA: TGTGCCAGCACAGACAGGACTAGCGGGCCGAGTGAGCAGTTCTTC. Amino acids: CASTDRTSGPSEQFF.

This clone came up once. The rearrangement links TRBV5-1 to TRBJ2-1; 10 bases map to TRBD2. The J segment lost 8 bases and the V segment lost 3 bases, leaving 8 bases of the junction unmatched. Germline assignment: CDR1 SGHRS and CDR2 YFSETQ. The CDR3 is 15 residues long. CDR3 bases: TGCGCCAGCAGCTCGAGCGGGAGGGCCGGAGATGAGCAGTTCTTC. This translates into CASSSSGRAGDEQFF.